Listed here are 6 T cell receptor beta chains from one sample, sequenced in a study of T cell responses to AZD1222 COVID-19 vaccine. The protocol was immunoSEQ multiplex PCR, while the TCRdb copy is restricted to in-frame clones and leaves out a portion. The sample includes some 99,000 clones, roughly 84% seen only once; the top ten take roughly 15%. The specimen comprised peripheral blood, sampled on day 0 of AZD1222 vaccination. The receptors shown here come from an adult in good health.

This chain uses TRBV7-2 with TRBJ2-3, with D maybe TRBD1 (5 bases). Trimming stripped 2 bases from V and 3 bases from J, with 15 bases between. Germline assignment: CDR1 SGHTA and CDR2 FQGNSA. The CDR3 spans 16 residues. As DNA, the CDR3 is TGTGCCAGCAGCTTAACCAGCTCAGGGTTAACAGATACGCAGTATTTT. Translating it yields CASSLTSSGLTDTQYF.

The chain combines TRBV18 with TRBJ2-1; 8 bases are a match to TRBD2. Germline-derived CDR1 and CDR2 are KGHSH and LQKENI. V gave up 6 bases and J gave up 8 bases; unmatched junction bases: 15. CDR3 length equals 16 residues. The CDR3 reads CASSPLTGGGFHEQFF. In DNA form, the CDR3 reads TGTGCCAGCTCTCCGCTCACTGGCGGGGGGTTCCATGAGCAGTTCTTC.

Regarding this clone: At one end, the junction sequence differs from germline, possibly due to a read error. The genes are TRBV6-5 and TRBJ2-5; D may be TRBD1 (5 bases). The CDR3 extends over 15 amino acids. Germline CDR1 MNHEY, CDR2 SVGAGI. The CDR3 loop reads CASSYSKGRQATQYF. The CDR3 region has the DNA TGTGCCAGCAGTTACTCGAAGGGGCGGCAAGCGACCCAGTACTTC.

J is TRBJ2-7 and V is TRBV7-9, with D hard to call. Germline lookup yields CDR1 SEHNR and CDR2 FQNEAQ (reference sequence). Trimming removed 5 bases from V and 3 bases from J, with 11 bases in between. This CDR3 has 13 amino acids. DNA for the CDR3: TGTGCCAGCAGCAGCGACACTTTCTACGAGCAGTACGTC. Its protein is CASSSDTFYEQYV.

CDR3 nucleotides: TGTGCGACAGCCTCCACCGGGGAGCTGTTTTTT. Its protein is CATASTGELFF. The chain joins TRBV6-6 to TRBJ2-2, with D perhaps TRBD1 (5 bases). The CDR3 extends over 11 amino acids. Per germline, CDR1 MNHNY and CDR2 SVGAGI (reference sequence).

The J gene is TRBJ2-3, the V gene TRBV5-1; D gene ambiguous. The CDR3 length is 15 residues. Germline assignment: CDR1 SGHRS and CDR2 YFSETQ. Trimming took off 4 bases at V and 0 bases at J, with 12 bases between the two ends. This chain's CDR3 is CASSPDTTSTDTQYF. CDR3 bases: TGCGCCAGCAGCCCCGACACAACTAGCACAGATACGCAGTATTTT.